This T cell receptor (beta chain) appears in the sequencing data of a study of human T cells and chemical hapten exposure. Study-wide context: Patch tests put 0.01% DPC on the upper back, and the results were checked at 6 days. Study-level points and caveats: Controls had significantly fewer large CDR3 similarity clusters than were formed by expanded TCRs. TCRs exceeding a frequency of 1 in 1000 stayed unchanged under DPC sensitization.

Original processing methods: Counting gave a median of around 96,000 TCRs per sample, with values ranging from roughly 20,000 to 750,000. One entry per CDR3 protein results from TCRdb running MiXCR on the RACE reads. TCRdb, rather than the study authors, made the V and J calls. The sample lists some 400,000 distinct CDR3 sequences, roughly 5.3% seen once, with approximately 2.8% in the top ten. V gave up 7 bases and J gave up 11 bases, with 13 bases separating them. Germline V CDR1 and CDR2: SQVTM, ANQGSEA. This CDR3 has 10 residues. Time point described: pre-sensitization, week 0. Treatment defined: therapeutic diphenylcyclopropenone sensitization with weekly scalp DPC. This clonotype was seen many times. Its antigen is unidentified.

The sequences come from whole blood, collected in connection with sensitization to the hapten diphenylcyclopropenone (DPC). The V gene is TRBV29-1, the J gene TRBJ2-3; TRBD1 is a possible D gene (6 bases). The source is a woman in her forties or fifties with alopecia areata. Some clones in this sample may be carry-over from other donors' samples. Written as DNA, the CDR3 is TGCAGCGCATCACCGGGACAGCAGTATTTT. Protein sequence: CSASPGQQYF.